This TCR beta chain was sequenced during a study of cytomegalovirus exposure and HLA in healthy donors. Germline-derived CDR1 and CDR2 are ENHRY and SYGVKD. The CDR3 is 15 amino acids. Losses at the gene ends were 1 base for V and 1 base for J; bases not matched to a gene: 2. It was with 60 Vbeta and 13 Jbeta primers that the PCR ran. Data came from immunoSEQ multiplex PCR; TCRdb stores just in-frame clones and leaves some out. The sample has roughly 120,000 clones; about 85% are singletons. This clonotype originated in a man between 45 and 60 years old in good health and CMV-seronegative. The source material was PBMCs. The rearrangement links TRBV10-3 to TRBJ2-3, with 7 bases aligning to TRBD1. CDR3 sequence: CAISEFTGGTDTQYF. CDR3 nucleotide sequence: TGTGCCATCAGTGAGTTTACAGGGGGCACAGATACGCAGTATTTT.